The clone carrying this T cell receptor (beta chain) was observed a few times. What it recognizes is unknown. This entry is derived from a study of human T cells and chemical hapten exposure. Whole-study context: Patch tests of 0.01% DPC on the upper back were read at 6 days. There were per-sample TCR yield variations, arising mainly from small pooled library volume differences.

Trimming shortened V by 3 bases and J by 9 bases, and 9 bases separated the two germline ends. Germline loops: CDR1 LNHNV, CDR2 YYDKDF (reference sequence). CDR3 size: 12 residues. Time point meaning: pre-sensitization, week 0. Treatment in this sample: therapeutic diphenylcyclopropenone sensitization with weekly scalp DPC. TCRdb re-called the RACE reads through MiXCR, storing one row per CDR3 protein. The sample carries fewer than 300,000 distinct CDR3 sequences, over 7.5% recorded once. Study-wide results and limits: Counts of TCRs above 1 in 1000 frequency stayed unchanged with DPC sensitization.

This TCR was recovered from a man aged 18 to 35 with alopecia areata. Some clones in this sample may be carry-over from other donors' samples. The rearrangement uses TRBV15 and TRBJ1-5; tentative D call: TRBD1 (5 bases). Specimen: whole blood, collected in connection with sensitization to the hapten diphenylcyclopropenone (DPC). The CDR3 DNA reads TGTGCCACCAGCAGTTACCAGGGGCCCCAGCATTTT. Translated, it gives CATSSYQGPQHF.